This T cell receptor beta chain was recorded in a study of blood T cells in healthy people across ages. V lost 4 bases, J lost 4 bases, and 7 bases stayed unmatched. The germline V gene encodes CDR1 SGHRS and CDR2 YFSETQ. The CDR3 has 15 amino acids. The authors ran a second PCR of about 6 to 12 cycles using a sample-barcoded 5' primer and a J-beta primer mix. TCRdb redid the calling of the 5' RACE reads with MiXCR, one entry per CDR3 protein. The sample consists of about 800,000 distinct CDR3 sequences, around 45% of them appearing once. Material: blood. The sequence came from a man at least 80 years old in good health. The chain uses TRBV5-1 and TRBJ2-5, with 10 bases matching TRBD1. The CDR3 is CASSQRQGAPETQYF. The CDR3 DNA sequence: TGCGCCAGCAGCCAAAGACAGGGGGCCCCAGAGACCCAGTACTTC.